These T cell receptor beta chains were read from a single sample in a study of OX40 agonist ivuxolimab in advanced cancers. Using immunoSEQ multiplex PCR, the repertoire was profiled, and TCRdb retains in-frame clones only, with some absent. The profile shows around 86,000 clones, approximately 94% of them singletons. The specimen comprised CD4+ or CD8+ T cells sorted from blood, sampled in a trial of the OX40 agonist ivuxolimab. These receptors were collected from an adult with an advanced solid tumor such as melanoma, head and neck, liver or kidney cancer. The CDR3 runs from the conserved cysteine through the conserved F or W. Not all rows give a size; the values are once, few, many and, for expanded clones, a class.

CDR3 protein: CASSQDVPTDTQYF
clone size: NA
V gene: TRBV4-3
J gene: TRBJ2-3

CDR3 protein: CASSLNPRQDSGNTIYF
clone size: NA
V gene: TRBV7-9
J gene: TRBJ1-3

CDR3 protein: CASRQGLAASGELFF
clone size: NA
V gene: TRBV5-4
J gene: TRBJ2-2

CDR3 protein: CASSKVRGVRGELFF
clone size: NA
V gene: TRBV21-1
J gene: TRBJ2-2

CDR3 protein: CASSKDGRAFF
clone size: NA
V gene: TRBV21-1
J gene: TRBJ1-1

CDR3 protein: CASSPPGGSKIDTQYF
clone size: NA
V gene: TRBV18
J gene: TRBJ2-3

CDR3 protein: CASSVGSGNEQFF
clone size: NA
V gene: TRBV9
J gene: TRBJ2-1

CDR3 protein: CASSGEVQVLVAEAFF
clone size: NA
V gene: TRBV7-8
J gene: TRBJ1-1

CDR3 protein: CASSPRRGWDTEAFF
clone size: NA
V gene: TRBV14
J gene: TRBJ1-1

CDR3 protein: CASSLSLMSNQPQHF
clone size: NA
V gene: TRBV27
J gene: TRBJ1-5

CDR3 protein: CATSPGQGIRTEAFF
clone size: once
V gene: TRBV7-9
J gene: TRBJ1-1

CDR3 protein: CASSLESSYEQYF
clone size: NA
V gene: TRBV5-1
J gene: TRBJ2-7

CDR3 protein: CASSLGRQGVWPSYNEQFF
clone size: NA
V gene: TRBV28
J gene: TRBJ2-1

CDR3 protein: CASRGLEGRTGELFF
clone size: NA
V gene: TRBV7-8
J gene: TRBJ2-2

CDR3 protein: CASSLEGYGYTF
clone size: NA
V gene: TRBV7-2
J gene: TRBJ1-2

CDR3 protein: CASSSDRNTEAFF
clone size: NA
V gene: TRBV19
J gene: TRBJ1-1

CDR3 protein: CASSQGARPFSSYNEQFF
clone size: NA
V gene: TRBV4-1
J gene: TRBJ2-1

CDR3 protein: CASSLGRLASSYEQYF
clone size: NA
V gene: TRBV5-1
J gene: TRBJ2-7

CDR3 protein: CASSQEPGLAAYEQYF
clone size: once
V gene: TRBV4-1
J gene: TRBJ2-7

CDR3 protein: CATSRDERGRSYEQYF
clone size: NA
V gene: TRBV15
J gene: TRBJ2-7

CDR3 protein: CASSGSQGHSGELFF
clone size: NA
V gene: TRBV9
J gene: TRBJ2-2

CDR3 protein: CASSQDSANYEQYF
clone size: NA
V gene: TRBV4-3
J gene: TRBJ2-7

CDR3 protein: CASSPGTGGYEQYF
clone size: NA
V gene: TRBV11-2
J gene: TRBJ2-7

CDR3 protein: CASSTSGGAAEQFF
clone size: NA
V gene: TRBV6-6
J gene: TRBJ2-1

CDR3 protein: CASTDRGGNEQFF
clone size: NA
V gene: TRBV9
J gene: TRBJ2-1

CDR3 protein: CASSARTGSYEQYF
clone size: NA
V gene: TRBV14
J gene: TRBJ2-7

CDR3 protein: CASSQVGNQPQHF
clone size: NA
V gene: TRBV4-1
J gene: TRBJ1-5

CDR3 protein: CASSYPGFLGHYEQYF
clone size: once
V gene: TRBV6-5
J gene: TRBJ2-7

CDR3 protein: CASSEKSGGSPDTQYF
clone size: NA
V gene: TRBV25-1
J gene: TRBJ2-3

CDR3 protein: CASSFGGRASGRVADTQYF
clone size: NA
V gene: TRBV7-8
J gene: TRBJ2-3

CDR3 protein: CATSRDRAGGNQPQHF
clone size: NA
V gene: TRBV15
J gene: TRBJ1-5

CDR3 protein: CASSEFGRDNQPQHF
clone size: NA
V gene: TRBV10-2
J gene: TRBJ1-5

CDR3 protein: CASSFRQGGTEAFF
clone size: NA
V gene: TRBV27
J gene: TRBJ1-1

CDR3 protein: CASSRTGGGRPQHF
clone size: NA
V gene: TRBV19
J gene: TRBJ1-5

CDR3 protein: CASSLGDNSYEQYF
clone size: NA
V gene: TRBV9
J gene: TRBJ2-7

CDR3 protein: CASSFAEEGRQLYGYTF
clone size: NA
V gene: TRBV5-1
J gene: TRBJ1-2

CDR3 protein: CASSVEGREFLPPQYF
clone size: NA
V gene: TRBV9
J gene: TRBJ2-3

CDR3 protein: CASSMGGLTGELFF
clone size: NA
V gene: TRBV19
J gene: TRBJ2-2

CDR3 protein: CASSVTGGPDTQYF
clone size: NA
V gene: TRBV9
J gene: TRBJ2-3

CDR3 protein: CASSQNPRGTEAFF
clone size: NA
V gene: TRBV14
J gene: TRBJ1-1

CDR3 protein: CASSSIIMTAVNEKLFF
clone size: NA
V gene: TRBV28
J gene: TRBJ1-4

CDR3 protein: CASSIYRDTHREQYF
clone size: NA
V gene: TRBV19
J gene: TRBJ2-7

CDR3 protein: CASSQDRAGSGSGANVLTF
clone size: NA
V gene: TRBV4-3
J gene: TRBJ2-6

CDR3 protein: CASSLSSGYGYTF
clone size: NA
V gene: TRBV27
J gene: TRBJ1-2

CDR3 protein: CSVDKTGGTTEAFF
clone size: NA
V gene: TRBV29-1
J gene: TRBJ1-1

CDR3 protein: CASSGLTGSTDTQYF
clone size: NA
V gene: TRBV2
J gene: TRBJ2-3

CDR3 protein: CASSTRQVSTDTQYF
clone size: NA
V gene: TRBV28
J gene: TRBJ2-3

CDR3 protein: CASSPGTSNEQFF
clone size: NA
V gene: TRBV11-2
J gene: TRBJ2-1

CDR3 protein: CASSTGQGSYEQYF
clone size: once
V gene: TRBV19
J gene: TRBJ2-7

CDR3 protein: CASSAGGNTEAFF
clone size: NA
V gene: TRBV9
J gene: TRBJ1-1

CDR3 protein: CASSLRSGTGFSSYEQYF
clone size: NA
V gene: TRBV7-6
J gene: TRBJ2-7

CDR3 protein: CASSYGGKGEQYF
clone size: NA
V gene: TRBV19
J gene: TRBJ2-7

CDR3 protein: CASSPRGLVREQYF
clone size: NA
V gene: TRBV14
J gene: TRBJ2-7

CDR3 protein: CASSLRDRAYEQYF
clone size: NA
V gene: TRBV5-1
J gene: TRBJ2-7

CDR3 protein: CASRGYTGVNTEAFF
clone size: NA
V gene: TRBV2
J gene: TRBJ1-1

CDR3 protein: CASSTGRSSTDTQYF
clone size: NA
V gene: TRBV7-2
J gene: TRBJ2-3

CDR3 protein: CASSLGGSPLHF
clone size: NA
V gene: TRBV4-1
J gene: TRBJ1-6

CDR3 protein: CAWSVLNTEAFF
clone size: NA
V gene: TRBV30
J gene: TRBJ1-1

CDR3 protein: CASGLVRVGGRLSGANVLTF
clone size: NA
V gene: TRBV12-5
J gene: TRBJ2-6

CDR3 protein: CASSLGRTYEQYF
clone size: NA
V gene: TRBV11-2
J gene: TRBJ2-7